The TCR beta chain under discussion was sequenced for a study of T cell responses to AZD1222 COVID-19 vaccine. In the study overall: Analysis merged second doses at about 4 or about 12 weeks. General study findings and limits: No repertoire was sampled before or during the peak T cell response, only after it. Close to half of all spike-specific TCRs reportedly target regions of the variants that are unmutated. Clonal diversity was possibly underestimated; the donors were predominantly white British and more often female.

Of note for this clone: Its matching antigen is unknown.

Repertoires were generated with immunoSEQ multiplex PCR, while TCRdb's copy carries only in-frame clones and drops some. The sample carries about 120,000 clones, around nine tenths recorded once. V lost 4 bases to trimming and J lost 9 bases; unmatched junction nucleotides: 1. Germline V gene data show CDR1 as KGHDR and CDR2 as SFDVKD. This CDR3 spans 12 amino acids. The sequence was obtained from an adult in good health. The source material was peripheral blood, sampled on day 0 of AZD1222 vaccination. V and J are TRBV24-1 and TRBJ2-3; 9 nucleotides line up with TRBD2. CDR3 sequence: CATSEGTSTQYF. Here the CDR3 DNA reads TGTGCCACCAGTGAGGGGACTAGCACGCAGTATTTT.